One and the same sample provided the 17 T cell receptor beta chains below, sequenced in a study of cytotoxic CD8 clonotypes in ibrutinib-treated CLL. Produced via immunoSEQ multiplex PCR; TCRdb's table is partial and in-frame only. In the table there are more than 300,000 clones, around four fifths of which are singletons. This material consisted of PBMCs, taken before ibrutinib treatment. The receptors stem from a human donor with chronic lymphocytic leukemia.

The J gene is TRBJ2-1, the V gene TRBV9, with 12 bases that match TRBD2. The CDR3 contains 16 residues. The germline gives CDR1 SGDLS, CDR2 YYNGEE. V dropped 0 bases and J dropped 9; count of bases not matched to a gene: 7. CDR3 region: CASSVAVLAGGLEQFF. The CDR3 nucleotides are TGTGCCAGCAGCGTAGCTGTACTAGCGGGAGGCCTTGAGCAGTTCTTC.

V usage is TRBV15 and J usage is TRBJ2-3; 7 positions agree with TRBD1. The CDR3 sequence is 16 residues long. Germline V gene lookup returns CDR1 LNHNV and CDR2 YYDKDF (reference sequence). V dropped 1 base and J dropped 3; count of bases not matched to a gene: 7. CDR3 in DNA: TGTGCCACCAGCAGAGCCCGGGGACAGCAAACAGATACGCAGTATTTT. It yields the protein CATSRARGQQTDTQYF.

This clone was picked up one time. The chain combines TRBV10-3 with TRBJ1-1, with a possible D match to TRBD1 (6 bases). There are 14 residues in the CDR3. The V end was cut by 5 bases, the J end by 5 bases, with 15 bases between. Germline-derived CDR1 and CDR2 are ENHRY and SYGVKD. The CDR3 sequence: CAISLKDSFTEAFF. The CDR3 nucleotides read TGTGCCATCAGTCTAAAGGACAGTTTTACTGAAGCTTTCTTT.

The CDR3 DNA follows: TGTGCCAGCAGATCCAGCGGGAGTGACACCGGGGAGCTGTTTTTT. This gives the protein CASRSSGSDTGELFF. The chain combines TRBV6-6 with TRBJ2-2; TRBD2 agrees at 8 bases. Trimming removed 6 bases from V and 3 bases from J; junction bases left unmatched: 6. The CDR3 contains 15 residues. The V gene's germline CDR1 is MNHNY and CDR2 SVGAGI (reference sequence).

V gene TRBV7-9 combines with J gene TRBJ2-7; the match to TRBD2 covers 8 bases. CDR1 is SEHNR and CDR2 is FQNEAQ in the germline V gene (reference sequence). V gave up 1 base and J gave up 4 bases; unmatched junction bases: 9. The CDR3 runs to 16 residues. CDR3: CASSLGYGGRQYEQYF. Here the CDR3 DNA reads TGTGCCAGCAGCTTAGGGTACGGCGGGAGGCAATACGAGCAGTACTTC.

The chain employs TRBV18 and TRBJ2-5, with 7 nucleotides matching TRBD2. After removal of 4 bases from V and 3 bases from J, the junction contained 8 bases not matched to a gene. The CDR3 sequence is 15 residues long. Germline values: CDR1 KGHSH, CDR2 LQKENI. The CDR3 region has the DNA TGTGCCAGCTCACAAGGTCTTGGGAGGGAAGAGACCCAGTACTTC. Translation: CASSQGLGREETQYF.

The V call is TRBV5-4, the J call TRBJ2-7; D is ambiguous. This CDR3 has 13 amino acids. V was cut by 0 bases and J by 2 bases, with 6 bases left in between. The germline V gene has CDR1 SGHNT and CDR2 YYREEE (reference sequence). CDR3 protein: CASSLEITYEQYF. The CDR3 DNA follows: TGTGCCAGCAGCTTGGAGATCACCTACGAGCAGTACTTC.

The CDR3 spells CASSQVLGRNEQFF. DNA for the CDR3: TGTGCCAGCAGCCAGGTCCTCGGTCGCAATGAGCAGTTCTTC. The V gene is TRBV4-2, the J gene TRBJ2-1; D not resolved. The CDR3 runs to 14 residues. V lost 3 bases, J lost 6 bases, and 12 bases lay in between. Germline CDR1 is LGHNA and CDR2 is YNFKEQ.

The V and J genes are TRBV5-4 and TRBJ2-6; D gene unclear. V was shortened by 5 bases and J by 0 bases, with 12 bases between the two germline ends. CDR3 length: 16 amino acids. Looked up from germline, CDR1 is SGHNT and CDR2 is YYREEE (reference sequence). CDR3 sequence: CASSRQRLSGANVLTF. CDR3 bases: TGTGCCAGCAGTCGGCAGCGCCTCTCTGGGGCCAACGTCCTGACTTTC.

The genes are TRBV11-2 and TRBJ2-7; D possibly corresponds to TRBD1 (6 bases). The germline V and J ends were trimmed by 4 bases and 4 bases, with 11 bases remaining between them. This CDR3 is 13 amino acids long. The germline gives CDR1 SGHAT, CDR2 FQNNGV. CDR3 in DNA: TGTGCCAGCAGCTATGGGGGCCTGTACGAGCAGTACTTC. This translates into CASSYGGLYEQYF.

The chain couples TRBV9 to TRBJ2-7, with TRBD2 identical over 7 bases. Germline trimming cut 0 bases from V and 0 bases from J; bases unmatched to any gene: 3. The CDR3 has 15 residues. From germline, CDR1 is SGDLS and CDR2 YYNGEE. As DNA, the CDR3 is TGTGCCAGCAGCGTAGGGGCGGGAGTCTCCTACGAGCAGTACTTC. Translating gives CASSVGAGVSYEQYF. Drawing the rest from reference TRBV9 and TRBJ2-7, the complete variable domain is DSGVTQTPKHLITATGQRVTLRCSPRSGDLSVYWYQQSLDQGLQFLIQYYNGEERAKGNILERFSAQQFPDLHSELNLSSLELGDSALYFCASSVGAGVSYEQYFGPGTRLTVT.

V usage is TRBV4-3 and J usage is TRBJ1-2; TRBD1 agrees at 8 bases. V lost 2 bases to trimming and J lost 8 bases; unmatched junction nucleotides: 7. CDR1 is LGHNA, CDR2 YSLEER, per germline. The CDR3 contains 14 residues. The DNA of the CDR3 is TGCGCCAGCAGCCAATTGCAGGGGGCGCAGGGCTACACCTTC. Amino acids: CASSQLQGAQGYTF.

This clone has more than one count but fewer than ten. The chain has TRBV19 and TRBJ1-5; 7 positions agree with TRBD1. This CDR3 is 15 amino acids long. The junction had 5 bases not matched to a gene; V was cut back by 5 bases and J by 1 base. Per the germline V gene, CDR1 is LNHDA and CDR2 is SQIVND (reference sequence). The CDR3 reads CASSPQGVSNQPQHF. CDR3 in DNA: TGTGCCAGTAGTCCCCAGGGGGTAAGCAATCAGCCCCAGCATTTT.

CDR3 protein: CASSLLAGPAYEQYF. CDR3 coding DNA: TGCGCCAGCAGCTTGCTAGCGGGTCCGGCCTACGAGCAGTACTTC. This sequence joins TRBV5-1 and TRBJ2-7; 8 bases are shared with TRBD2. With V trimmed by 1 base and J by 2 bases, 5 bases remained unmatched. The V gene's germline CDR1 is SGHRS and CDR2 YFSETQ. The CDR3 consists of 15 residues.

In DNA form, the CDR3 reads TGTGCCAGCAGTTTACTAGGGGACAATTTCTCCTACGAGCAGTACTTC. This encodes CASSLLGDNFSYEQYF. The chain employs TRBV28 and TRBJ2-7; TRBD1 is a possible D gene (6 bases). The V gene lost 2 bases and the J gene lost 0 bases, with 14 bases spanning the gap. This CDR3 contains 16 residues. Germline V gene lookup returns CDR1 MDHEN and CDR2 SYDVKM.

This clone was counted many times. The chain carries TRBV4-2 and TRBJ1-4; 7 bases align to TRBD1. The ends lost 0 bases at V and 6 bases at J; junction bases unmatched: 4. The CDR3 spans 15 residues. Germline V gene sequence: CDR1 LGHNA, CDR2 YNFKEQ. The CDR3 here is CASSQDLGGYEKLFF. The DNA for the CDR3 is TGTGCCAGCAGCCAAGATCTAGGGGGCTATGAAAAACTGTTTTTT.

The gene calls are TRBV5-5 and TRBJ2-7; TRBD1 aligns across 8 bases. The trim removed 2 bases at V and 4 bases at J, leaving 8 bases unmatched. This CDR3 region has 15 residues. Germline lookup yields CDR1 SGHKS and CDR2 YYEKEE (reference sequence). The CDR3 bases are TGTGCCAGCAGCTTTGGCGGGACAGGCCAATACGAGCAGTACTTC. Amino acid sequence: CASSFGGTGQYEQYF.